A single T cell receptor (beta chain) is shown here with its context. This clone has only a few counts. Its antigen remains undetermined. No much larger clone exists at a distance of one base, and base qualities are not known. A single peripheral blood draw of roughly 0.11 L on average was collected from each donor into heparinised tubes. Naive, central memory, regulatory and stem cell-like memory CD4+ T cells were sorted on a BD FACSAria II using a panel including CD45RO, CCR7, CD25, CD127, CD95 and CD27. All sorted populations exceeded 98% purity. PBMCs were separated immediately by Lymphoprep density gradient centrifugation and were stained directly, without being cultured. So that batch effects would be minimized, each experiment stained and sorted samples in pairs, pairing one healthy donor with one patient. The sample belongs to a study of beta chain features in type 1 diabetes (dated by TCRdb to 2016 to 2019). Background on the whole study: Patients and healthy donors did not differ in mean age, gender distribution, total cell number or subset yield. A total of over 95,000,000 sorted cells were examined across all samples, and RNA yield correlated strongly with the number of cells per subset. The study compared TCRB repertoires of sorted circulating CD4+ T cell subsets between recently diagnosed type 1 diabetes patients and matched healthy donors. Regulatory and stem cell-like memory subsets were obtained from only 8 patients and about 8 healthy donors, while naive and central memory subsets were obtained from all 30 or so donors. Broader findings and caveats from the paper: PCR may preferentially amplify shorter templates, but because patient and control samples were amplified and corrected together, any resulting skew would affect both groups equally. Type 1 diabetes patients showed a moderate but significant shortening of TCRB CDR3 length in all four CD4+ subsets. Sequencing cDNA rather than genomic DNA could over-represent highly expressing activated cells, although activation and CD3 levels did not differ between groups. HLA sub-analyses involved small numbers of individuals, so any influence of HLA type on TCRB rearrangement remained unresolved. Naive, central memory and regulatory TCRB repertoires appeared to be more alike among patients than among healthy donors. Patients with type 1 diabetes made fewer insertions and deleted more nucleotides at VDJ recombination sites, implying thymic rearrangement abnormalities.

The High Capacity cDNA Reverse Transcription Kit was used to reverse transcribe all of the isolated RNA, meaning that expressed TCRB transcripts were what got sequenced. Deep immunoSEQ sequencing was applied to naive, central memory and regulatory T cell samples, giving an average of about 3.6 million total reads per sample. Sorted cells were lysed in RLT buffer and RNA was extracted with DNase-treated RNeasy Micro or Mini kits, depending on cell number. Each cell subset was processed separately to prevent cross-contamination, with patient and healthy donor samples processed together. The immunoSEQ multiplex PCR was used to amplify TCRB sequences from cDNA, yielding 87-bp fragments that span the CDR3 region. Sequencing of the amplicons was done on the Illumina HiSeq platform. In the original analysis: PCR bias was computationally corrected using synthetic template baselines, reads within Hamming distance 2 were collapsed, and singletons that could not be merged were discarded. By aligning reads against IMGT, V, D and J genes, CDR3 length, and insertions or deletions at six rearrangement sites were assigned. Within each subset, clonotype counts were normalized to the number of sorted cells before true diversity and Gini coefficients were calculated with the tcR R package. The overlap coefficient, calculated on TCRB nucleotide sequences, was used to quantify repertoire sharing. As a proxy for the pre-selection repertoire, out-of-frame TCRB sequences from naive cells were analyzed. Here the immuneACCESS table is served through TCRdb, limited to in-frame sequences with V and J called. Missing clones are a known gap in these copies; in checked studies unresolved V genes cover under half, and the rest lacks a known reason. The V and J calls and the clone size are those of that table, but D and trimming were determined from the DNA. The sample records 350,000 to 450,000 clones, more than 12% of which are singletons. The biggest ten clones account for roughly 0.017% of the sample.

V loses 5 bases at its end and J loses 4 bases; junction bases beyond the gene matches: 6. For CDR1 and CDR2, the germline V gene lists SGHTA and FQGTGA. The CDR3 covers 16 residues, taking in both the cysteine and the phenylalanine. Only the CDR3 DNA is retained, 48 bases long and in frame from the first base. This sequence originates from a woman aged 18-29 years in good health. The chain is assembled from TRBV7-3 and TRBJ2-3; TRBD2 matches 13 bases in the middle. The sequenced material came from naive CD4+ T cells from blood. The cell subset or site label here, explained by the study, means: true naive CD4+ T cells. The CDR3 in this case is CASSATSGRAPDTQYF. Here is the DNA: TGTGCCAGCAGCGCAACTAGCGGGAGGGCCCCAGATACGCAGTATTTT.